This T cell receptor beta chain was sequenced for a study of Ad26.COV2.S vaccination and SARS-CoV-2 variants. As for treatment: roughly 20 received Ad26.COV2.S at low or high dose, single or two shots; roughly five received placebo; per-sample allocation not given. Day 63 after the first injection of vaccine or placebo was the sampling time. Germline V gives CDR1 LGHDT, CDR2 YNNKEL (reference sequence). CDR3 length: 17 residues. V dropped 3 bases and J dropped 4; count of bases not matched to a gene: 13. This table comes from immunoSEQ multiplex PCR, and its TCRdb copy is limited to in-frame clones, with some not included. The sample includes more than 300,000 clones, 65% to 90% of them seen just once. This clone was counted a single time.

The source is a person between 18 and 59 years old who received the Ad26.COV2.S COVID-19 vaccine or a placebo. V and J are TRBV3-1 (or the pseudogene TRBV3-2) and TRBJ2-5; 8 nucleotides match TRBD1. The sample in question was peripheral blood, obtained in a trial of Ad26.COV2.S vaccine versus placebo. The CDR3 DNA is TGTGCCAGCAGCCACATCTACAGGGGGTTTGTGGGAGAGACCCAGTACTTC. Translation gives CASSHIYRGFVGETQYF.